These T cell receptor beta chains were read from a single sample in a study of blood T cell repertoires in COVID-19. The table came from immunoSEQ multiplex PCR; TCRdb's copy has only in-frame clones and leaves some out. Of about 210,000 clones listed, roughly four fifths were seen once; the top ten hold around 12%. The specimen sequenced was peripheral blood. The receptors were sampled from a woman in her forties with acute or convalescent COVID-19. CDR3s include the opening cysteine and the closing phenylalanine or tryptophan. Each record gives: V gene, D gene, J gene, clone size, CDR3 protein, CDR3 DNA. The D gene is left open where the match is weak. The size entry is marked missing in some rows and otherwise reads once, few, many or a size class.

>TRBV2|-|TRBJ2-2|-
CACRKDSSNTGELFF
TGTGCCTGCCGTAAAGACAGCTCGAACACCGGGGAGCTGTTTTTT
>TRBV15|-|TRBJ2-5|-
CATSRVGRYQETQYF
TGTGCCACCAGCAGAGTCGGCAGGTACCAAGAGACCCAGTACTTC
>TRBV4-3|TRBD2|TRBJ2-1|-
CASSLAGGANEQFF
TGCGCCAGCAGTTTAGCGGGAGGGGCAAATGAGCAGTTCTTC
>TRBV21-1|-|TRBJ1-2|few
CASSKRQGVRNYGYTF
TGTGCCAGCAGCAAACGCCAGGGGGTAAGGAACTATGGCTACACCTTC
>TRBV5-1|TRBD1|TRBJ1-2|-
CASSVTGGSNYGYTF
TGCGCCAGCAGTGTAACAGGGGGCTCAAACTATGGCTACACCTTC
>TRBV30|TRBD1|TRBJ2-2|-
CASDGIGTGNTGELFF
TGTGCCTCGGATGGTATAGGGACAGGGAACACCGGGGAGCTGTTTTTT
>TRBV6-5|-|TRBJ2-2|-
CASSYSGRRSGELFF
TGTGCCAGCAGTTACTCCGGTCGGAGGTCCGGGGAGCTGTTTTTT
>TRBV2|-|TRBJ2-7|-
CASSAGTYEQYF
TGTGCCAGCAGTGCAGGGACCTACGAGCAGTACTTC
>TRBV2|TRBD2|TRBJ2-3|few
CASSSRTSGGQVDTQYF
TGTGCCAGCAGTTCACGGACTAGCGGGGGGCAAGTAGATACGCAGTATTTT
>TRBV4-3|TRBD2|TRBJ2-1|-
CASSQDPSGGGRNEQFF
TGCGCCAGCAGCCAAGATCCGAGCGGGGGTGGGAGGAATGAGCAGTTCTTC
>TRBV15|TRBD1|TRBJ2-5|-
CATSVVPTGGKETQYF
TGTGCCACCAGCGTTGTCCCGACAGGGGGCAAGGAGACCCAGTACTTC
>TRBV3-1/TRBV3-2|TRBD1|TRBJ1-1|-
CASSPRQGANTEAFF
TGTGCCAGCAGCCCCCGACAGGGGGCAAATACTGAAGCTTTCTTT
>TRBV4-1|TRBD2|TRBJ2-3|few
CASSQDGSGGATDTQYF
TGCGCCAGCAGCCAAGATGGAAGCGGGGGGGCAACAGATACGCAGTATTTT
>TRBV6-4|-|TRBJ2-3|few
CASSDGDTADTQYF
TGTGCCAGCAGTGACGGGGACACCGCGGATACGCAGTATTTT
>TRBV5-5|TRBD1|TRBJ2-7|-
CASSRSGTGLYEQYF
TGTGCCAGCAGCCGTTCCGGGACAGGGCTCTACGAGCAGTACTTC
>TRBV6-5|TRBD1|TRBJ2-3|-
CASSYKPGQGGDTQYF
TGTGCCAGCAGTTACAAGCCGGGACAGGGTGGAGATACGCAGTATTTT
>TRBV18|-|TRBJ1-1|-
CASSRGITLNTEAFF
TGTGCCAGCTCCCGCGGGATAACTTTGAACACTGAAGCTTTCTTT
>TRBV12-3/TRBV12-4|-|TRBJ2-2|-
CASKGDGGGELFF
TGTGCCAGCAAGGGGGATGGTGGCGGGGAGCTGTTTTTT
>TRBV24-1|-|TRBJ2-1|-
CATSDSRTNTNEQFF
TGTGCCACCAGTGATTCCCGGACAAACACCAATGAGCAGTTCTTC
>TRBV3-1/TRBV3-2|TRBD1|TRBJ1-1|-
CASSQEAGGPLNTEAFF
TGTGCCAGCAGCCAAGAGGCAGGGGGCCCCTTGAACACTGAAGCTTTCTTT
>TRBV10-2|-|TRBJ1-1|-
CASSDRGIQSLNTEAFF
TGCGCCAGCAGTGATAGGGGGATTCAGTCCCTGAACACTGAAGCTTTCTTT
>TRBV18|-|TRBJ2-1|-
CASSPQGQYNEQFF
TGTGCCAGCTCACCACAGGGACAATACAATGAGCAGTTCTTC
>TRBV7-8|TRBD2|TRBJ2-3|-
CASSSPEGLAEVGDTQYF
TGTGCCAGCAGCTCGCCCGAGGGACTAGCGGAGGTGGGAGATACGCAGTATTTT
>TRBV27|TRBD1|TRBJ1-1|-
CASSSIDRVKAFF
TGTGCCAGCAGTTCAATCGACAGGGTGAAAGCTTTCTTT
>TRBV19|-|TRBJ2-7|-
CASSIGGTSYEQYF
TGTGCCAGTAGTATCGGGGGGACATCCTACGAGCAGTACTTC
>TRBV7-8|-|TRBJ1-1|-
CASSSLDKGGYTEAFF
TGTGCCAGCAGCTCCCTGGACAAGGGAGGGTACACTGAAGCTTTCTTT
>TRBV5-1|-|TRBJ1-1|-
CASSRSVGGYTEAFF
TGCGCCAGCAGCCGATCTGTGGGAGGGTACACTGAAGCTTTCTTT
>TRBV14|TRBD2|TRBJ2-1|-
CASSQKGVGRELSYNEQFF
TGTGCCAGCAGCCAAAAAGGGGTTGGGCGGGAGCTCTCCTACAATGAGCAGTTCTTC
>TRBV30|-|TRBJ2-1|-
CAWSFGGNNEQFF
TGTGCCTGGAGTTTCGGGGGAAACAATGAGCAGTTCTTC
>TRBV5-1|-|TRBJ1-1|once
CASSAAVNTEAFF
TGCGCCAGCAGCGCCGCAGTGAACACTGAAGCTTTCTTT
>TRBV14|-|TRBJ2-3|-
CASSQVSGASTDTQYF
TGTGCCAGCAGCCAAGTTAGCGGAGCTAGCACAGATACGCAGTATTTT
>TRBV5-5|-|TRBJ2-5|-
CASSRTPGAKETQYF
TGTGCCAGCAGCCGTACCCCAGGGGCGAAAGAGACCCAGTACTTC
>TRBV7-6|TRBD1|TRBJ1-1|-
CASSLIGRDRVGNTEAFF
TGTGCCAGCAGCTTAATTGGACGGGACAGGGTCGGGAACACTGAAGCTTTCTTT
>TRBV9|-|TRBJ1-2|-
CASSLGTSGGVYYGYTF
TGTGCCAGCAGTCTAGGGACTAGCGGGGGGGTCTACTATGGCTACACCTTC
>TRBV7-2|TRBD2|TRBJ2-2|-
CASSLTSGRVAGELFF
TGTGCCAGCAGCTTGACTAGCGGGCGTGTGGCCGGGGAGCTGTTTTTT
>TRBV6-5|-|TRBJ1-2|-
CASRRYQGGDYGYTF
TGTGCCAGCAGGCGATATCAGGGAGGGGACTATGGCTACACCTTC
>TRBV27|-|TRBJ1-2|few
CASSDNRYTYGYTF
TGTGCCAGCAGTGATAACAGGTACACCTATGGCTACACCTTC
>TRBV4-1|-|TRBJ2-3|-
CASSQGWGTFLADTQYF
TGCGCCAGCAGCCAAGGGTGGGGGACATTTCTGGCAGATACGCAGTATTTT
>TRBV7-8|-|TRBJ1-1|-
CASSSTGPWRYTEAFF
TGTGCCAGCAGCTCTACAGGCCCCTGGAGATACACTGAAGCTTTCTTT
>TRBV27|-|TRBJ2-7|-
CASSNIYEQYF
TGTGCCAGCAGCAACATCTACGAGCAGTACTTC
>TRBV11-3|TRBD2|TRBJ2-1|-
CASSLRLAESYNEQFF
TGTGCCAGCAGCCTCCGACTAGCGGAAAGCTACAATGAGCAGTTCTTC
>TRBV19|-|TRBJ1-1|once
CASSIRGSAEAFF
TGTGCCAGTAGTATACGAGGGTCGGCTGAAGCTTTCTTT
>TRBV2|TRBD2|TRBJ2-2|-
CASKRGENTGELFF
TGTGCCAGCAAGCGGGGTGAGAACACCGGGGAGCTGTTTTTT
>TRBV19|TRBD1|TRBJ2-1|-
CASSMAGGTGPNEQFF
TGTGCCAGTAGTATGGCTGGCGGGACAGGACCGAATGAGCAGTTCTTC
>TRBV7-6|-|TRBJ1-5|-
CASSPGTNSNQPQHF
TGTGCCAGCAGCCCCGGGACAAATAGCAATCAGCCCCAGCATTTT
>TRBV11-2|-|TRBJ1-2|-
CASSLVAGASYGYTF
TGTGCCAGCAGCTTAGTCGCGGGGGCAAGCTATGGCTACACCTTC
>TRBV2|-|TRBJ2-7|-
CASNKRGSSYEQYF
TGTGCCAGCAATAAAAGGGGTTCCTCCTACGAGCAGTACTTC
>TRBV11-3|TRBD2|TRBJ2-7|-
CASSLAGGSSYEQYF
TGTGCCAGCAGCCTAGCGGGGGGATCATCTTACGAGCAGTACTTC
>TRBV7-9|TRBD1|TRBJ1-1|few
CASSYAGGTEAFF
TGTGCCAGCAGCTACGCAGGGGGGACTGAAGCTTTCTTT
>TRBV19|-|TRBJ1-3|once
CASVRELNRNTIYF
TGTGCCAGTGTCAGGGAACTTAATCGAAACACCATATATTTT
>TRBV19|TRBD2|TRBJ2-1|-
CASSIFSGAYNEQFF
TGTGCCAGTAGTATTTTTAGCGGGGCTTACAATGAGCAGTTCTTC
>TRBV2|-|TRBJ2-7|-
CASSGGGEGDYEQYF
TGTGCCAGCAGTGGAGGAGGCGAGGGGGACTACGAGCAGTACTTC
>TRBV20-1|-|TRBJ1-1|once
CTTRRTEAFF
TGCACCACCCGCCGGACTGAAGCTTTCTTT
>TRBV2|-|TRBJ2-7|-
CASSQTYEQYF
TGTGCCAGCAGCCAAACTTACGAGCAGTACTTC
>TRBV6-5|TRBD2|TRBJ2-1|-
CASKLAASYNEQFF
TGTGCCAGCAAGCTAGCGGCGTCCTACAATGAGCAGTTCTTC
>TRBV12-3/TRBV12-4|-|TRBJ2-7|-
CASSGPGLLSEYF
TGTGCCAGCAGTGGGCCGGGACTCTTAAGCGAGTACTTC
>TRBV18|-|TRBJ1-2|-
CASSPPGGARSYGYTF
TGTGCCAGCTCACCACCGGGGGGGGCGCGTAGCTATGGCTACACCTTC
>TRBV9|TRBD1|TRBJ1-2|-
CASSPHRGDYGYTF
TGTGCCAGCAGCCCACACAGGGGGGACTATGGCTACACCTTC
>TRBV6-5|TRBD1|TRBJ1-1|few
CASSYGQGVGAFF
TGTGCCAGCAGTTACGGACAGGGGGTAGGAGCTTTCTTT